A selection of T cell receptor beta chains follows, all from one sample in a study of blood T cell repertoires in COVID-19. Data came from immunoSEQ multiplex PCR; TCRdb stores just in-frame clones and leaves some out. The data show roughly 70,000 clones, with roughly nine tenths seen just once and approximately 2.8% held by the top ten. Source material: peripheral blood. All receptors come from a man in his forties or fifties with COVID-19, enrolled during active disease. CDR3s leave out the opening cysteine and the closing phenylalanine or tryptophan.

TRBV27,ASTYPSTGDLGGYT
TRBV2,ASGGATYNSPLH
TRBV29-1,SVGALRRGFHEQY
TRBV7-3,ASRDGLAGDNEQF
TRBV7-2,ASSLRGRGLIIQY
TRBV5-6,ASSSGQGAIYGYT
TRBV7-2,ASSLAVRVYEQY
TRBV29-1,TESRFEAF
TRBV13,ASSNPGQGLYEQY
TRBV28,ASSLGDRDYNGYT
TRBV3-1/TRBV3-2,ASSPPPINYGYT
TRBV18,ASSPSGTELGYT